Shown below are 7 T cell receptor beta chains from a single sample sequenced in a study of T cell responses to AZD1222 COVID-19 vaccine. Using immunoSEQ multiplex PCR, the repertoire was profiled, and TCRdb retains in-frame clones only, with some absent. The sample holds roughly 150,000 clones, about 91% seen once. The sample here was peripheral blood, taken on day 0 of AZD1222 vaccination. These receptors were taken from an adult in good health.

V usage is TRBV24-1 and J usage is TRBJ2-7; TRBD2 matches at 7 bases. V lost 6 bases and J lost 5; bases outside the gene matches: 15. This CDR3 contains 16 residues. Germline V gene sequence: CDR1 KGHDR, CDR2 SFDVKD. This CDR3 reads CATSSKGRGRIDEQYF. DNA of the CDR3: TGTGCCACCAGTTCGAAGGGGAGGGGTAGGATCGACGAGCAGTACTTC.

The rearrangement uses TRBV10-3 and TRBJ2-7; D gene ambiguous. The length of the CDR3 is 12 residues. V lost 7 bases, J lost 2 bases, and 9 bases lay in between. Germline V lookup: CDR1 ENHRY, CDR2 SYGVKD. CDR3 sequence (DNA): TGTGCCATCAAGGCGGAACCCTACGAGCAGTACTTC. Translated: CAIKAEPYEQYF.

This chain uses TRBV5-1 with TRBJ1-6; D is unclear. V lost 0 bases, J lost 2 bases, and 9 bases lay in between. CDR3 length: 16 amino acids. Germline loops: CDR1 SGHRS, CDR2 YFSETQ. The CDR3 reads CASSLEAKTYNSPLHF. CDR3 coding DNA: TGCGCCAGCAGCTTGGAAGCGAAAACCTATAATTCACCCCTCCACTTT. The whole variable domain, filled in from reference TRBV5-1 and TRBJ1-6, reads KAGVTQTPRYLIKTRGQQVTLSCSPISGHRSVSWYQQTPGQGLQFLFEYFSETQRNKGNFPGRFSGRQFSNSRSEMNVSTLELGDSALYLCASSLEAKTYNSPLHFGNGTRLTVT.

The chain joins TRBV19 to TRBJ2-1; TRBD1 aligns across 7 bases. Germline V gene data show CDR1 as LNHDA and CDR2 as SQIVND (reference sequence). The junction had 7 bases not matched to a gene; V was cut back by 3 bases and J by 5 bases. The CDR3 is 15 amino acids. Here the CDR3 DNA reads TGTGCCAGTAGTATTCGAGACAGGGTTGACAATGAGCAGTTCTTC. Translated: CASSIRDRVDNEQFF.

This rearrangement joins TRBV10-1 to TRBJ1-1; no definite D call. Deletions cut 1 base from V and 1 base from J, with 13 bases between. Germline-derived CDR1 and CDR2 are WNHNN and SYGVQD (reference sequence). The CDR3 has 16 residues. The CDR3 loop reads CASSEYPVGANTEAFF. CDR3 DNA: TGCGCCAGCAGTGAGTACCCTGTTGGAGCGAACACTGAAGCTTTCTTT.

The J gene is TRBJ2-5, the V gene TRBV27; TRBD2 matches at 8 bases. This CDR3 has 13 amino acids. J lost 2 bases, V lost 5 bases, and 1 base had no gene match. Germline values: CDR1 MNHEY, CDR2 SMNVEV (reference sequence). For the CDR3, the DNA is TGTGCCAGCAGTCCTAGCGGGCAAGAGACCCAGTACTTC. Translating it yields CASSPSGQETQYF.

The chain couples TRBV29-1 to TRBJ1-2, with D uncertain. This CDR3 has 13 residues. Germline V CDR1 and CDR2: SQVTM, ANQGSEA. The germline V and J ends were trimmed by 1 base and 2 bases, with 8 bases remaining between them. In DNA form, the CDR3 reads TGCAGCGTTGAAGGTGTAGGAAACTATGGCTACACCTTC. Encoded protein: CSVEGVGNYGYTF.